This T cell receptor (beta chain) was recorded in a study of read filtering for tumor transcriptome and immune sequencing. This clonotype was seen at least ten times. Since a much larger clone is just one base distant, this may be a read error. Molecular barcoded adaptors covering alpha/delta and beta/gamma chains were used on 400 ng RNA. TCRdb analysed the reads with MiXCR anew, one entry per CDR3 protein. The repertoire includes about 90,000 distinct CDR3 sequences, about 12% of them detected once, and under 15% sits in the top ten. CDR1 and CDR2 from the germline V gene are DFQATT and SNEGSKA (reference sequence). This CDR3 spans 16 amino acids.

Specimen: a population of CD138-negative cells sorted from bone marrow. The V and J genes are TRBV20-1 and TRBJ2-1; 7 positions agree with TRBD2. The TCR comes from a donor aged 40 or over with multiple myeloma. The CDR3 is CSARELGGDSYNERFF. In DNA form, the CDR3 reads TGCAGTGCTAGAGAGCTGGGAGGGGACTCCTACAATGAGCGGTTCTTC.